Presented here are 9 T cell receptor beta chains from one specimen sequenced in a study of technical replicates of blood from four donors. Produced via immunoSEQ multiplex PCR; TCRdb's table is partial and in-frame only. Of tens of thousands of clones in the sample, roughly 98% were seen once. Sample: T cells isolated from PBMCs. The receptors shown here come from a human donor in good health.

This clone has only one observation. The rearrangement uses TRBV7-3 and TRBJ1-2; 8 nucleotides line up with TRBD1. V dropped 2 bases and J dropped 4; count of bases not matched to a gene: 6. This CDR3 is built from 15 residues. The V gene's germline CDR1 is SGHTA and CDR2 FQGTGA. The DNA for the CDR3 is TGTGCCAGCAGCTTATCTTGGGACAGGTCCTATGGCTACACCTTC. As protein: CASSLSWDRSYGYTF.

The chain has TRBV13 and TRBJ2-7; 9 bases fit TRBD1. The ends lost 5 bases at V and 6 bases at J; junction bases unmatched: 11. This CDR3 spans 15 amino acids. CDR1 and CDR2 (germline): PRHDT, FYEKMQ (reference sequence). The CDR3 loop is CASSVVGTGYLEQYF. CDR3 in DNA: TGTGCCAGCAGCGTAGTTGGGACAGGGTACCTCGAGCAGTACTTC.

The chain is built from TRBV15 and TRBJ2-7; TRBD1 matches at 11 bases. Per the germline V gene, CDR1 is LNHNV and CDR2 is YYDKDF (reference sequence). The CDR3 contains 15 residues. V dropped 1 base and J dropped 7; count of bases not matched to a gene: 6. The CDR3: CATSRGGQGAREQYF. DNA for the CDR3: TGTGCCACCAGCAGAGGTGGACAGGGGGCACGTGAGCAGTACTTC.

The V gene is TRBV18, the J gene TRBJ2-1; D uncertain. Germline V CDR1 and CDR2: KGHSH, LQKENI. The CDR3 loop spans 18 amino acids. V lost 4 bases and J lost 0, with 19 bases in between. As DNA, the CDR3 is TGTGCCAGCTCACGCATAGAGACTGGAATGGGCTCCTACAATGAGCAGTTCTTC. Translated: CASSRIETGMGSYNEQFF.

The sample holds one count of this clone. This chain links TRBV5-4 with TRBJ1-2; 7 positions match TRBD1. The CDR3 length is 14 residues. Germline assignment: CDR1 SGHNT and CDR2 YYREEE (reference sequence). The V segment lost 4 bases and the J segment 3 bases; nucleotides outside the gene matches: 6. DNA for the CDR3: TGTGCCAGCAGCCCGGGGACAGTCCACTATGGCTACACCTTC. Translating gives CASSPGTVHYGYTF.

The CDR3 here is CAISESHSAFF. Here the CDR3 DNA reads TGTGCCATCAGTGAGAGCCATTCAGCTTTCTTT. The chain employs TRBV10-3 and TRBJ1-1; D remains ambiguous. From germline, CDR1 is ENHRY and CDR2 SYGVKD. The CDR3 spans 11 residues. V was clipped by 2 bases and J by 10 bases, with 8 bases between them.

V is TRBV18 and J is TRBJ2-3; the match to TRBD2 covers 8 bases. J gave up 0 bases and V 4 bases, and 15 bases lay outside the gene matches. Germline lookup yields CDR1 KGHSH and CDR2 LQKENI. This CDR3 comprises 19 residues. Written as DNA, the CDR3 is TGTGCCAGCTCACAGAGCGGGAGACCTAACTATCTTAGCACAGATACGCAGTATTTT. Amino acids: CASSQSGRPNYLSTDTQYF.

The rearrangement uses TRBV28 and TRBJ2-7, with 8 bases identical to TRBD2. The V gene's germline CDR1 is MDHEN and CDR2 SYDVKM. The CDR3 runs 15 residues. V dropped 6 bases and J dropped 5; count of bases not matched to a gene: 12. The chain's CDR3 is CASSMTGGDGDEQYF. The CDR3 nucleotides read TGTGCCAGCAGCATGACGGGGGGGGATGGGGACGAGCAGTACTTC.

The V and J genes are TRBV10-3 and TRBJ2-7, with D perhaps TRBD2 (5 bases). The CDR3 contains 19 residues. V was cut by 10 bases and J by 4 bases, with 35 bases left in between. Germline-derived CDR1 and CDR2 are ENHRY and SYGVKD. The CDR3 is CATRQASGLFSDNPYEQYF. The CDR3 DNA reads TGTGCCACCCGACAAGCTTCGGGGTTATTTTCCGACAACCCTTACGAGCAGTACTTC.